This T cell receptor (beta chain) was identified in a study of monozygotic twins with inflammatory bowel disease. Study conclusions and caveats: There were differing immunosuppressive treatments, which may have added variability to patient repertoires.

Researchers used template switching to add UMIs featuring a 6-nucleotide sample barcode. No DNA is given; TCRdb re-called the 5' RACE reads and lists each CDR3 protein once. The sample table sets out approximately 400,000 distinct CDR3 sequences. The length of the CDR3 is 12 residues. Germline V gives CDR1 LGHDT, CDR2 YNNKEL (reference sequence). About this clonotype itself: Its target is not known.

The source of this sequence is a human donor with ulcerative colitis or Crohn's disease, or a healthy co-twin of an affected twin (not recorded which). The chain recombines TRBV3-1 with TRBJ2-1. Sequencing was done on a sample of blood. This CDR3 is CASSPNADEQFF.